This T cell receptor (beta chain) was identified during a study of beta chain features in type 1 diabetes. The whole isolated RNA underwent reverse transcription, so sequencing captured expressed TCRB transcripts. Data came from immunoSEQ multiplex PCR; TCRdb stores just in-frame clones and leaves some out. This table holds about 900,000 clones, 17% found once. Deletions cut 0 bases from V and 2 bases from J, with 8 bases between. The CDR3 sequence is 14 residues long. Germline-derived CDR1 and CDR2 are SGHRS and YFSETQ. Note on this clone: Its specificity is not known. Other DNA sequences of this sample code for an identical CDR3.

Study-level points and caveats: Compared to healthy donors, patients appeared to have naive, central memory and Treg TCRB repertoires that were more alike.

The gene calls are TRBV5-1 and TRBJ1-1, with D perhaps matching TRBD1 (5 bases). The sequence came from a woman between 18 and 30 years old in good health. Sequenced: naive CD4+ T cells from blood. The CDR3 reads CASSLGTSNTEAFF. CDR3 in DNA: TGCGCCAGCAGCTTGGGGACATCCAACACTGAAGCTTTCTTT.